This T cell receptor beta chain was obtained from a study of T cell responses to AZD1222 COVID-19 vaccine. Broader study findings: Vaccine-associated CD4 TCRs spanned spike, dominant at 160-218 and 743-854. Within unmutated variant regions lay the reported targets of nearly half of spike-specific TCRs. Spike-specific TCR breadth and depth rose after two AZD1222 doses.

Comment on this clone: The target antigen is unknown.

The method was immunoSEQ multiplex PCR; TCRdb's version includes in-frame clones alone and lacks a portion of them. The table includes 200,000 to 250,000 clones, roughly 94% detected once. CDR1 SGHRS and CDR2 YFSETQ come from the germline V gene. CDR3 length: 14 amino acids. Trimming stripped 4 bases from V and 4 bases from J, with 12 bases between. This sample comprised peripheral blood, obtained 28 days after the second dose of the MenACWY control vaccine. The chain joins TRBV5-1 to TRBJ1-5; tentative D call: TRBD1 (5 bases). The sequence derives from an adult who received the MenACWY meningococcal vaccine as a control. CDR3 residues: CASSPGTSNQPQHF. CDR3 bases: TGCGCCAGCAGCCCCGGGACGTCGAATCAGCCCCAGCATTTT.